The clone carrying this T cell receptor (beta chain) was counted a single time. What it binds is not known. This sample was taken from a study of STAT5B mutations in CD4+ large granular lymphocyte leukemia. Study results and limitations: Approximately 25% of private leukemic clonotypes occurred rarely in other patients' non-leukemic repertoires.

The CDR3 length is 16 residues. Germline CDR1 and CDR2: SQVTM and ANQGSEA. V lost 1 base, J lost 2 bases, and 14 bases lay in between. Some clones are missing from TCRdb's copy, which holds only in-frame ones; the method was immunoSEQ multiplex PCR. This table has tens of thousands of clones, 85% appearing once. The TCR comes from a human donor in good health. The V gene is TRBV29-1, the J gene TRBJ2-2, with D unclear. What was sequenced was CD4+ T cells from blood buffy coats. The CDR3 reads CSVEGGRAANTGELFF. The CDR3 bases are TGCAGCGTTGAAGGCGGTAGGGCCGCAAACACCGGGGAGCTGTTTTTT.